Below are 22 T cell receptor beta chains sequenced from a single sample in a study of blood T cell repertoires in COVID-19. Profiling relied on immunoSEQ multiplex PCR, and the TCRdb table lists in-frame clones only, not all of them. The sample yields approximately 260,000 clones, approximately 84% seen once. The sample taken for sequencing was peripheral blood. Source of these receptors: a human donor in a cohort sampled during active COVID-19.

This chain uses TRBV19 with TRBJ2-2; 11 bases match TRBD2. The V and J ends lost 6 bases and 0 bases, in that order; junction bases with no gene match: 9. Germline V lookup: CDR1 LNHDA, CDR2 SQIVND (reference sequence). The CDR3 sequence is 18 residues long. CDR3 residues: CASSLGTSGAANTGELFF. In DNA, the CDR3 is TGTGCCAGTAGCCTCGGGACTAGCGGAGCCGCGAACACCGGGGAGCTGTTTTTT.

The V gene is TRBV4-3, the J gene TRBJ1-5; D may be TRBD1 (5 bases). Looked up from germline, CDR1 is LGHNA and CDR2 is YSLEER. Trimming removed 0 bases at V and 6 bases at J, with 9 bases between. This CDR3 is built from 14 residues. The CDR3 loop reads CASSQEAGTQPQHF. The CDR3 DNA reads as TGCGCCAGCAGCCAAGAAGCGGGGACTCAGCCCCAGCATTTT.

This clone was found a few times. The rearrangement joins TRBV6-5 to TRBJ1-1; D remains ambiguous. Trimming shortened V by 2 bases and J by 0 bases, and 10 bases separated the two germline ends. CDR3 length: 15 residues. Per germline, CDR1 MNHEY and CDR2 SVGAGI. This CDR3 is CASSYLVQMNTEAFF. The CDR3 region has the DNA TGTGCCAGCAGTTACCTTGTACAGATGAACACTGAAGCTTTCTTT.

This clone was seen only a few times. The rearrangement joins TRBV4-3 to TRBJ2-5; D remains ambiguous. The CDR3 spans 14 residues. V was clipped by 1 base and J by 2 bases, with 8 bases between them. Germline CDR1 is LGHNA and CDR2 is YSLEER. The CDR3 spells CASSQVLRQETQYF. DNA for the CDR3: TGCGCCAGCAGCCAAGTTCTCAGACAAGAGACCCAGTACTTC.

The CDR3 region is CASSQDGGALTDTQYF. In DNA, the CDR3 is TGCGCCAGCAGCCAAGATGGGGGGGCCCTCACAGATACGCAGTATTTT. This rearrangement joins TRBV4-3 to TRBJ2-3; TRBD2 is a possible D gene (7 bases). The V end was cut by 0 bases, the J end by 2 bases, with 12 bases between. The V gene's germline CDR1 is LGHNA and CDR2 YSLEER. This CDR3 has 16 residues.

The rearrangement joins TRBV3-1 (or the pseudogene TRBV3-2) to TRBJ2-2; 8 bases are a match to TRBD1. CDR3 length: 16 residues. The germline gives CDR1 LGHDT, CDR2 YNNKEL (reference sequence). Trimming cost V 5 bases and J 2 bases; bases outside gene matches: 7. The CDR3 coding sequence is TGTGCCAGCAGCAGCAGGGGGCGCGGAAACACCGGGGAGCTGTTTTTT. It specifies CASSSRGRGNTGELFF.

The chain employs TRBV5-8 and TRBJ2-1, with D possibly matching TRBD2 (5 bases). This CDR3 has 17 amino acids. CDR1 SGHTS and CDR2 YDEGEE come from the germline V gene. V was trimmed by 3 bases and J by 0 bases, leaving 16 bases between them. In DNA form, the CDR3 reads TGTGCCAGCAGCTGGAGGCCCCCTAGCAACTCCTACAATGAGCAGTTCTTC. It translates to CASSWRPPSNSYNEQFF.

J is TRBJ1-6 and V is TRBV2; 9 bases are a match to TRBD1. The CDR3 is 14 residues long. With 6 bases clipped from V and 8 bases from J, the junction kept 5 bases outside the gene matches. From germline, CDR1 is SNHLY and CDR2 FYNNEI. The CDR3 sequence is CASSPGQGYSPLHF. The CDR3 bases are TGTGCCAGCAGCCCGGGACAGGGATATTCACCCCTCCACTTT.

This rearrangement joins TRBV7-2 to TRBJ2-3, with D perhaps TRBD2 (7 bases). Trimming cost V 7 bases and J 2 bases, with 13 bases left between them. Germline-derived CDR1 and CDR2 are SGHTA and FQGNSA. The CDR3 is 14 residues long. Here the CDR3 reads CASIKGGSTDTQYF. The CDR3, as DNA: TGTGCCAGCATCAAGGGGGGGTCCACAGATACGCAGTATTTT.

The rearrangement links TRBV7-3 to TRBJ1-6; 9 bases match TRBD1. Trimming removed 5 bases from V and 2 bases from J; junction bases left unmatched: 1. Germline V gene sequence: CDR1 SGHTA, CDR2 FQGTGA. There are 15 residues in the CDR3. The CDR3 bases are TGTGCCAGCAGCCGGGACAGGGCCTATAATTCACCCCTCCACTTT. Its protein is CASSRDRAYNSPLHF.

This chain links TRBV7-2 with TRBJ1-2, with D tentatively TRBD1 (6 bases). The CDR3 consists of 15 residues. The V gene lost 5 bases and the J gene lost 1 base, with 14 bases spanning the gap. Looked up from germline, CDR1 is SGHTA and CDR2 is FQGNSA. DNA of the CDR3: TGTGCCAGCAGCCCTAGGGGGACGGTTAACTATGGCTACACCTTC. Residues: CASSPRGTVNYGYTF. Full variable domain (remainder filled in from reference TRBV7-2 and TRBJ1-2): GAGVSQSPSNKVTEKGKDVELRCDPISGHTALYWYRQSLGQGLEFLIYFQGNSAPDKSGLPSDRFSAERTGGSVSTLTIQRTQQEDSAVYLCASSPRGTVNYGYTFGSGTRLTVV.

Concerning this clone itself: At one of its ends the junction is not consistent with the germline gene, which may arise from a read error. This chain connects TRBV7-7 to TRBJ2-2, with D maybe TRBD2 (5 bases). This CDR3 contains 13 residues. CDR1 and CDR2 (germline): SSHAT, FNYEAQ (reference sequence). The CDR3 DNA sequence: TGTGCTAGCAGCTTAAGGACTGTAGGGGAGCTGTTTTTT. Translated: CASSLRTVGELFF.

This clone was detected only once. The chain recombines TRBV27 with TRBJ2-6; no firm D call. Trimming stripped 2 bases from V and 4 bases from J, with 3 bases between. CDR3 size: 13 residues. Per the germline V gene, CDR1 is MNHEY and CDR2 is SMNVEV (reference sequence). CDR3 coding DNA: TGTGCCAGCAGTTTAGGCGGGGCCAACGTCCTGACTTTC. This gives the protein CASSLGGANVLTF.

This clone has more than one count but fewer than ten. The chain has TRBV25-1 and TRBJ2-7; 10 bases match TRBD1. CDR3 size: 15 residues. V was clipped by 2 bases and J by 5 bases; unmatched bases: 6. Looked up from germline, CDR1 is MGHDK and CDR2 is SYGVNS. The CDR3 nucleotides are TGTGCCAGCAGTGAACATGGGACAGGGGCGAACGAGCAGTACTTC. Its translation is CASSEHGTGANEQYF.

The chain combines TRBV7-6 with TRBJ2-3; D possibly corresponds to TRBD2 (6 bases). Germline CDR1 reads SGHVS; CDR2 reads FNYEAQ. CDR3 length equals 16 residues. V was pared by 2 bases and J by 2 bases, with 14 bases between. The CDR3 DNA is TGTGCCAGCAGCTTAACTGTAGCGGCGAACACAGATACGCAGTATTTT. Its protein is CASSLTVAANTDTQYF.

This chain links TRBV7-9 with TRBJ2-7, with a possible D match to TRBD1 (6 bases). V shed 11 bases and J shed 4 bases, with 21 bases lying between them. CDR1 and CDR2 from the germline V gene are SEHNR and FQNEAQ (reference sequence). The CDR3 extends over 14 amino acids. The CDR3: CAGGRDTPQYEQYF. CDR3 DNA sequence: TGTGCCGGGGGCCGGGACACCCCTCAGTACGAGCAGTACTTC.

The V call is TRBV5-6, the J call TRBJ1-4; D is uncertain. The CDR3 totals 16 residues. V shed 0 bases and J shed 6 bases, with 15 bases lying between them. Germline lookup yields CDR1 SGHDT and CDR2 YYEEEE. The CDR3 bases are TGTGCCAGCAGCTTGGAGAGGGAATTCGCATATGAAAAACTGTTTTTT. It encodes CASSLEREFAYEKLFF. Combining the CDR3 with reference TRBV5-6 and TRBJ1-4 gives the whole variable domain DAGVTQSPTHLIKTRGQQVTLRCSPKSGHDTVSWYQQALGQGPQFIFQYYEEEERQRGNFPDRFSGHQFPNYSSELNVNALLLGDSALYLCASSLEREFAYEKLFFGSGTQLSVL.

The V gene is TRBV3-1 (or the pseudogene TRBV3-2), the J gene TRBJ2-6, with 10 bases fitting TRBD1. The CDR3 runs 18 residues. CDR1 is LGHDT and CDR2 is YNNKEL in the germline V gene (reference sequence). V trimming: 2 bases; J trimming: 2 bases; junction bases outside the gene matches: 6. The CDR3 region is CASSQSDRGRTGANVLTF. CDR3 nucleotide sequence: TGTGCCAGCAGCCAATCCGACAGGGGGCGAACTGGGGCCAACGTCCTGACTTTC.

V and J are TRBV6-2 or TRBV6-3 and TRBJ2-7, with D perhaps matching TRBD2 (7 bases). The germline V gene has CDR1 MNHEY and CDR2 SVGEGT. V gave up 2 bases and J gave up 3 bases, with 17 bases separating them. This CDR3 contains 16 residues. CDR3 coding DNA: TGTGCCAGCAGTTACCCCCTGGGGGGGCTTGACTACGAGCAGTACTTC. Translating gives CASSYPLGGLDYEQYF.

The chain carries TRBV5-1 and TRBJ1-1; D gene unclear. The CDR3 totals 14 residues. V lost 5 bases to trimming and J lost 1 base, with 12 bases between them. Germline CDR1 SGHRS, CDR2 YFSETQ. The CDR3 protein is CASRNLDSNTEAFF. Written as DNA, the CDR3 is TGCGCCAGCAGGAACTTGGACTCGAACACTGAAGCTTTCTTT.

The chain couples TRBV5-6 to TRBJ2-7; D might be TRBD2 (6 bases). V lost 1 base and J 4 bases, leaving 15 bases between the germline ends. Germline CDR1 SGHDT, CDR2 YYEEEE. The CDR3 extends over 15 amino acids. The CDR3 protein is CASSLMRRAGYEQYF. The DNA for the CDR3 is TGTGCCAGCAGCTTGATGAGGAGGGCCGGTTACGAGCAGTACTTC.

This chain connects TRBV4-1 to TRBJ2-1, with 9 bases matching TRBD2. Trimming at V came to 0 bases and at J to 7 bases, leaving 7 bases not matched to a gene. The germline gives CDR1 MGHRA, CDR2 YSYEKL. This CDR3 spans 16 amino acids. In nucleotides, the CDR3 is TGCGCCAGCAGCCAAGAAGGCGGGGGGGCCTGGAATGAGCAGTTCTTC. Its protein product is CASSQEGGGAWNEQFF.